Below, 16 T cell receptor beta chains from the same sample are listed, as sequenced in a study of radiation and T cells in renal cell carcinoma. The table came from immunoSEQ multiplex PCR; TCRdb's copy has only in-frame clones and leaves some out. This table has around 170,000 clones, about 85% appearing once. As for time point: blood 4 weeks post-SBRT, at nephrectomy. Described treatment: 15 Gy SBRT to primary tumor, nephrectomy 4 weeks later. The material sequenced was blood, taken from a patient whose treatment included radiotherapy and nephrectomy. Receptors originate from a woman aged 45-59 years with renal cell carcinoma.

The J gene is TRBJ2-3, the V gene TRBV6-1, with D hard to call. The CDR3 totals 14 residues. Deletions cut 6 bases from V and 0 bases from J, with 10 bases between. The germline CDR1 and CDR2 sequences are MNHNS and SASEGT. CDR3 amino acids: CASSVGYSTDTQYF. The CDR3 region has the DNA TGTGCCAGCAGCGTAGGGTATAGCACAGATACGCAGTATTTT.

The chain couples TRBV5-1 to TRBJ1-4, with TRBD1 identical over 7 bases. Germline CDR1 reads SGHRS; CDR2 reads YFSETQ. CDR3 length: 15 residues. After removal of 0 bases from V and 7 bases from J, the junction contained 6 bases not matched to a gene. Here the CDR3 DNA reads TGCGCCAGCAGCTTGGATGGGACAGTAGGTGAAAAACTGTTTTTT. This translates into CASSLDGTVGEKLFF.

The chain combines TRBV30 with TRBJ2-1; D perhaps matches TRBD2 (5 bases). Germline CDR1 GTSNPN, CDR2 SVGIG (reference sequence). CDR3 length: 15 amino acids. V shed 4 bases and J shed 1 base, with 14 bases lying between them. The CDR3 sequence: CAWNAGGRSYNEQFF. The DNA for the CDR3 is TGTGCCTGGAACGCAGGAGGTCGATCCTACAATGAGCAGTTCTTC.

This clone was found a few times. The genes are TRBV19 and TRBJ1-3; D uncertain. The germline V gene encodes CDR1 LNHDA and CDR2 SQIVND (reference sequence). V was cut by 3 bases and J by 4 bases, with 13 bases left in between. The CDR3 has 15 amino acids. Here the CDR3 reads CASSMGGTSGNTIYF. The CDR3 DNA is TGTGCCAGTAGTATGGGAGGCACCTCCGGAAACACCATATATTTT.

This clone was seen more than once but under ten times. This chain connects TRBV2 to TRBJ1-6; D is unclear. V was cut by 7 bases and J by 10 bases, with 14 bases left in between. CDR1 and CDR2 (germline): SNHLY, FYNNEI. The CDR3 runs 13 residues. The CDR3 here is CASTAGLGSPLHF. CDR3 nucleotide sequence: TGTGCCAGCACGGCGGGCCTTGGGTCACCCCTCCACTTT.

The chain carries TRBV30 and TRBJ2-7; D remains ambiguous. V lost 3 bases, J lost 6 bases, and 15 bases lay in between. Germline V gene data show CDR1 as GTSNPN and CDR2 as SVGIG (reference sequence). The CDR3 extends over 13 amino acids. The CDR3 here is CAWSPGPPSEQYF. CDR3 nucleotides: TGTGCCTGGAGCCCGGGCCCTCCCTCCGAGCAGTACTTC.

J is TRBJ2-1 and V is TRBV7-3, with D hard to call. Germline V CDR1 and CDR2: SGHTA, FQGTGA. The CDR3 is made up of 11 amino acids. Trimming took 5 bases from V and 7 from J, leaving 6 bases between them. CDR3 sequence reads: CASSPGNEQFF. The CDR3 nucleotides read TGTGCCAGCAGCCCTGGTAATGAGCAGTTCTTC.

V is TRBV6-1 and J is TRBJ1-5, with a weak D call TRBD1 (6 bases). Germline V gives CDR1 MNHNS, CDR2 SASEGT. V was clipped by 7 bases and J by 8 bases, with 21 bases between them. There are 15 residues in the CDR3. CDR3 residues: CASKPLTGASEPQHF. As DNA, the CDR3 is TGTGCCAGCAAGCCTCTAACGGGGGCGTCGGAGCCCCAGCATTTT.

The chain couples TRBV9 to TRBJ1-3; possibly TRBD1 for D (5 bases). Trimming left V 1 base short and J 8 bases short, with 10 bases between. CDR1 SGDLS and CDR2 YYNGEE come from the germline V gene. This CDR3 spans 13 amino acids. CDR3 in amino acids: CASSVQGSDTIYF. The CDR3 nucleotides are TGTGCCAGCAGCGTACAGGGTAGCGACACCATATATTTT.

V gene TRBV18 combines with J gene TRBJ1-4, with a weak D call TRBD1 (5 bases). Germline loops: CDR1 KGHSH, CDR2 LQKENI. Trimming took 4 bases from V and 4 from J, leaving 10 bases between them. The CDR3 has 14 amino acids. The CDR3 loop is CASSQGFLNEKLFF. CDR3 DNA sequence: TGTGCCAGCTCACAGGGGTTTCTTAATGAAAAACTGTTTTTT.

The chain links TRBV30 to TRBJ1-3; 7 bases are a match to TRBD1. The CDR3 runs 19 residues. The germline gives CDR1 GTSNPN, CDR2 SVGIG (reference sequence). Trimming cost V 2 bases and J 0 bases; bases outside gene matches: 16. The DNA for the CDR3 is TGTGCCTGGAGTCTCATCGGGACAGCAAAATCATACTCTGGAAACACCATATATTTT. Its translation: CAWSLIGTAKSYSGNTIYF.

The chain employs TRBV5-1 and TRBJ2-7; possible D gene TRBD2, 6 bases. Trimming left V 1 base short and J 4 bases short, with 18 bases between. This CDR3 has 16 amino acids. Germline V gene lookup returns CDR1 SGHRS and CDR2 YFSETQ. The CDR3 DNA sequence: TGCGCCAGCAGCTTGTGGGGAACGGGGGAGTTTTACGAGCAGTACTTC. Protein: CASSLWGTGEFYEQYF.

V and J are TRBV6-1 and TRBJ2-1; D not certain. Trimming shortened V by 3 bases and J by 0 bases, and 6 bases separated the two germline ends. The CDR3 has 14 residues. Germline CDR1 and CDR2: MNHNS and SASEGT. CDR3 sequence (DNA): TGTGCCAGCAGTGATTCGAGCTCCTACAATGAGCAGTTCTTC. It encodes CASSDSSSYNEQFF.

This clone came up once. The chain employs TRBV5-6 and TRBJ2-1, with D perhaps matching TRBD1 (6 bases). The CDR3 runs to 16 residues. Trimming took off 4 bases at V and 4 bases at J, with 18 bases between the two ends. CDR1 is SGHDT, CDR2 YYEEEE, per germline. This chain's CDR3 is CASSGKGESRYNEQFF. CDR3 DNA sequence: TGTGCCAGCAGCGGAAAGGGGGAGAGTCGGTACAATGAGCAGTTCTTC.

This sequence joins TRBV30 and TRBJ1-6, with D possibly TRBD1 on 5 matching bases. V was shortened by 2 bases and J by 8 bases, with 10 bases between the two germline ends. Germline V CDR1 and CDR2: GTSNPN, SVGIG (reference sequence). This CDR3 is built from 13 residues. The CDR3 spells CAWSRGGDSPLHF. The CDR3 bases are TGTGCCTGGAGTAGGGGAGGGGATTCACCCCTCCACTTT.

The chain recombines TRBV19 with TRBJ1-2; weak D call: TRBD1 (6 bases). The CDR3 length is 14 residues. The germline V gene has CDR1 LNHDA and CDR2 SQIVND (reference sequence). The V gene lost 7 bases and the J gene lost 7 bases, with 19 bases spanning the gap. CDR3 loop: CASTHIGGQTGYTF. CDR3 bases: TGTGCCAGTACTCATATTGGGGGGCAGACTGGCTACACCTTC.